Presented here are 17 T cell receptor beta chains from one specimen sequenced in a study of T cells and copy number aberrations in small-cell lung cancer. Measured with immunoSEQ multiplex PCR; TCRdb has only the in-frame clones, and not every one. Among more than 6,500 clones listed, approximately 79% were seen once. The sequencing sample was made of normal tissue next to the tumor. The receptor set was obtained from a woman aged 70-85 years with small cell lung cancer. Some clones in this sample may be carry-over from other donors' samples.

The gene calls are TRBV7-8 and TRBJ1-4; D gene uncertain. Trimming cost V 5 bases and J 7 bases, with 20 bases left between them. The CDR3 consists of 16 residues. Germline V gene lookup returns CDR1 SGHVS and CDR2 FQNEAQ. The CDR3 DNA follows: TGTGCCAGCAGCCCCCGTTCCCGAGTGGAGGGTGAAAAACTGTTTTTT. Translating gives CASSPRSRVEGEKLFF.

The rearrangement links TRBV19 to TRBJ2-7, with D hard to call. The CDR3 covers 12 residues. The V end was cut by 4 bases, the J end by 3 bases, with 7 bases between. CDR1 and CDR2 from the germline V gene are LNHDA and SQIVND (reference sequence). The CDR3 reads CASSTWDYEQYF. CDR3 DNA: TGTGCCAGTAGTACTTGGGACTACGAGCAGTACTTC. The full variable domain, completed using reference TRBV19 and TRBJ2-7, is DGGITQSPKYLFRKEGQNVTLSCEQNLNHDAMYWYRQDPGQGLRLIYYSQIVNDFQKGDIAEGYSVSREKKESFPLTVTSAQKNPTAFYLCASSTWDYEQYFGPGTRLTVT.

The rearrangement joins TRBV7-3 to TRBJ2-2; 7 positions agree with TRBD1. The germline V gene has CDR1 SGHTA and CDR2 FQGTGA. The V gene end was trimmed by 5 bases and the J gene end by 1 base; junction bases not matched to a gene: 1. The CDR3 covers 14 residues. The CDR3 bases are TGTGCCAGCAGCAGGGACAGGAACACCGGGGAGCTGTTTTTT. Its protein product is CASSRDRNTGELFF.

The rearrangement links TRBV7-3 to TRBJ2-3; 7 bases line up with TRBD2. The V and J ends lost 7 bases and 1 base, in that order; junction bases with no gene match: 5. CDR3 length equals 14 residues. Germline V gene sequence: CDR1 SGHTA, CDR2 FQGTGA. CDR3 coding DNA: TGTGCCAGCACAGTGGCGGGGGGCACAGATACGCAGTATTTT. Its translation: CASTVAGGTDTQYF. Supplemented by reference TRBV7-3 and TRBJ2-3, the full variable domain reads GAGVSQTPSNKVTEKGKYVELRCDPISGHTALYWYRQSLGQGPEFLIYFQGTGAADDSGLPNDRFFAVRPEGSVSTLKIQRTERGDSAVYLCASTVAGGTDTQYFGPGTRLTVL.

The chain has TRBV7-2 and TRBJ2-2; D is uncertain. Germline CDR1 is SGHTA and CDR2 is FQGNSA. This CDR3 region has 14 residues. Trimming took 1 base from V and 1 from J, leaving 4 bases between them. This chain's CDR3 is CASSLGLNTGELFF. The CDR3 DNA is TGTGCCAGCAGCTTAGGATTGAACACCGGGGAGCTGTTTTTT.

This chain joins TRBV6-5 and TRBJ2-5, with TRBD1 as a possible D gene (6 bases). This CDR3 has 15 residues. Germline CDR1 and CDR2: MNHEY and SVGAGI. V dropped 1 base and J dropped 2 bases, with 11 bases sitting between them. The CDR3 loop is CASSYLWTAQETQYF. Here the CDR3 DNA reads TGTGCCAGCAGTTACTTATGGACAGCACAAGAGACCCAGTACTTC.

The gene calls are TRBV6-1 and TRBJ2-2; TRBD2 aligns across 7 bases. The CDR3 runs to 17 residues. The V gene's germline CDR1 is MNHNS and CDR2 SASEGT. Trimming at V came to 3 bases and at J to 0 bases, leaving 7 bases not matched to a gene. The CDR3 nucleotides are TGTGCCAGCAGTGAGGGGCTAGCGGAACCGAACACCGGGGAGCTGTTTTTT. This translates into CASSEGLAEPNTGELFF.

J is TRBJ2-7 and V is TRBV28; no clear D. V was clipped by 8 bases and J by 7 bases, with 21 bases between them. CDR3 length: 14 residues. Germline-derived CDR1 and CDR2 are MDHEN and SYDVKM. CDR3 sequence (DNA): TGTGCCAGCGGACCCTACTCGGCGGCGCAGGAGCAGTACTTC. As protein: CASGPYSAAQEQYF.

This clone was detected only a few times. The V call is TRBV6-5, the J call TRBJ2-5; D is ambiguous. The germline V and J ends were trimmed by 10 bases and 5 bases, with 20 bases remaining between them. Germline CDR1 MNHEY, CDR2 SVGAGI. This CDR3 has 14 amino acids. In DNA, the CDR3 is TGTGCCACCAAAAGGTCACAGTCAATGGAGACCCAGTACTTC. This codes for CATKRSQSMETQYF.

In this sample, this clone turned up a few times. The chain uses TRBV7-3 and TRBJ2-1; tentatively, D is TRBD2 (5 bases). Trimming removed 6 bases from V and 6 bases from J, with 18 bases in between. Germline CDR1 and CDR2: SGHTA and FQGTGA. The CDR3 has 15 residues. The DNA for the CDR3 is TGTGCCAGCAGTCCTTACGCAGCGGTCCGCAATGAGCAGTTCTTC. This translates into CASSPYAAVRNEQFF.

The CDR3 region is CASSPGLAGGFPNEQFF. CDR3 sequence (DNA): TGTGCCAGCAGCCCGGGCCTAGCGGGAGGATTTCCCAATGAGCAGTTCTTC. The gene calls are TRBV11-1 and TRBJ2-1; 11 nucleotides match TRBD2. After removal of 5 bases from V and 6 bases from J, the junction contained 12 bases not matched to a gene. The germline V gene has CDR1 SGHAT and CDR2 FQDESV (reference sequence). This CDR3 region has 17 residues.

This clone was detected a few times. The chain is built from TRBV5-1 and TRBJ2-2; 7 bases match TRBD2. The CDR3 covers 14 residues. Germline V gives CDR1 SGHRS, CDR2 YFSETQ. V was clipped by 0 bases and J by 7 bases; unmatched bases: 3. CDR3 protein: CASSLASGHGELFF. The CDR3 coding sequence is TGCGCCAGCAGCTTGGCTAGCGGTCACGGGGAGCTGTTTTTT.

This clone occurred once. The chain combines TRBV29-1 with TRBJ1-3, with 11 bases aligning to TRBD1. CDR1 and CDR2 (germline): SQVTM, ANQGSEA. V gave up 4 bases and J gave up 7 bases; unmatched junction bases: 0. The CDR3 length is 12 residues. CDR3 in amino acids: CSVGTGGNTIYF. In nucleotides, the CDR3 is TGCAGCGTTGGGACAGGGGGCAACACCATATATTTT.

The chain links TRBV5-1 to TRBJ1-3; D is undetermined. The CDR3 extends over 15 amino acids. V shed 1 base and J shed 3 bases, with 11 bases lying between them. Germline V gene data show CDR1 as SGHRS and CDR2 as YFSETQ. CDR3 sequence reads: CASSLRELSGNTIYF. The CDR3 nucleotides read TGCGCCAGCAGCTTGAGGGAATTGAGTGGAAACACCATATATTTT.

The chain carries TRBV19 and TRBJ1-2, with 9 nucleotides matching TRBD1. The length of the CDR3 is 17 residues. The germline V gene encodes CDR1 LNHDA and CDR2 SQIVND (reference sequence). Trimming cost V 1 base and J 4 bases; bases outside gene matches: 10. In DNA form, the CDR3 reads TGTGCCAGTAGTATAGGATCCCCGGGACAGGGCTCCTATGGCTACACCTTC. Protein sequence: CASSIGSPGQGSYGYTF.

The chain is built from TRBV6-5 and TRBJ1-4, with D unclear. CDR1 and CDR2 from the germline V gene are MNHEY and SVGAGI. The CDR3 loop spans 14 amino acids. Trimming left V 6 bases short and J 7 bases short, with 15 bases between. Written as DNA, the CDR3 is TGTGCCAGCAGGGGAACAGCTCCTAGTGAAAAACTGTTTTTT. This gives the protein CASRGTAPSEKLFF.

As regards this clone: One end of the junction fails to match germline, which may point to a read error. This rearrangement joins TRBV7-7 to TRBJ2-3; D may be TRBD2 (5 bases). Germline CDR1 and CDR2: SSHAT and FNYEAQ (reference sequence). This CDR3 has 13 amino acids. The CDR3 DNA follows: TGTGCTAGCAGCAAAAAAAGCGGTTTAGCGCAGTATTTT. Translating gives CASSKKSGLAQYF.